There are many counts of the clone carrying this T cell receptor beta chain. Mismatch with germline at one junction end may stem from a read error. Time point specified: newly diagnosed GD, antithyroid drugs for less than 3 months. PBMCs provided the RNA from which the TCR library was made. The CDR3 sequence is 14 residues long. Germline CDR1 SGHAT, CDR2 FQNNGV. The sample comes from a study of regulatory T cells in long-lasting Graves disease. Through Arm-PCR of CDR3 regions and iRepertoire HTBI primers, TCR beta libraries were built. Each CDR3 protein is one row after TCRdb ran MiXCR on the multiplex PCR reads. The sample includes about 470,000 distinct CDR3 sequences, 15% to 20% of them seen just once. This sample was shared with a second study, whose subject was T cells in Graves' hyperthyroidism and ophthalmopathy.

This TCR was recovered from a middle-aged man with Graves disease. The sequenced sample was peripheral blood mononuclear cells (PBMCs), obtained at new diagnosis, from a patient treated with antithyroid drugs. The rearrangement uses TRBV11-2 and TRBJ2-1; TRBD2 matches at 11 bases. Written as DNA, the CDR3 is TGTGCCAGCAGCTTAGAGGTTAGCGGGAGGGCCATGGTCTTC. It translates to CASSLEVSGRAMVF.